This T cell receptor beta chain stems from a study of cytomegalovirus exposure and HLA in healthy donors (dated by TCRdb to the late 2010s). A note on the overall study: According to a later analysis, the roughly 120 validation repertoires were produced on the same platform as the approximately 620 repertoires of the first cohort. The study aimed to test whether signatures of past pathogen exposure could be identified by cataloging public T cell receptors. To predict cytomegalovirus infection status, the study combined high-throughput TCR immunosequencing, statistical association of individual TCRs with disease status, and machine learning. Besides the first cohort of roughly 660 subjects, a separate validation cohort made up of roughly 120 different subjects was used. Findings and caveats that apply to the study as a whole: It was suggested by the authors that the approach could potentially be generalized to other disease states and immunological phenotypes. The study gave a list of more than 150 TCR beta chains associated with cytomegalovirus. In both the original and validation cohorts, the classifier was reported to diagnose cytomegalovirus status with high specificity and sensitivity. Most TCR sequences were seen in very few donors, while some public TCRs were found in many individuals. All 120 or so repertoires were used to score co-occurrence in the validation cohort in a later analysis, because that analysis had no HLA typing for the cohort. In vitro tests confirmed that a few of the cytomegalovirus-associated TCR beta chains recognize cytomegalovirus antigens. A later analysis found that TCRs clustered in the first cohort also tended to co-occur in the 95 to 150 validation repertoires, with about 94% of cluster scores above 0.

Donors formed part of the validation cohort, which comprised fewer than 150 subjects and was distinct from the first cohort of over 500 subjects. There are a few counts of this clone. No cognate antigen has been identified for it. No much larger clone exists at a distance of one base, and base qualities are not known. Inclusive of the bounding cysteine and phenylalanine, the CDR3 is 14 residues long. Just the 42-base CDR3 DNA is kept, in frame starting at base 1. Trimming accounts for 5 bases at V and 7 bases at J, while the number of junction bases matched to no gene is 6. CDR1 is given as MRHNA and CDR2 as SNTAGT, both from the germline V gene. The library was produced with the immunoSEQ multiplex PCR assay. For the original study's pipeline: To diagnose cytomegalovirus status from the catalog of TCR beta chain sequences, a statistical classification framework was built. This is the immuneACCESS table as TCRdb keeps it, with only in-frame sequences that have V and J called. A part of the clones is gone; compared with another copy, unresolved V genes explain less than half, and the rest is unexplained. D and trimming were read from the DNA, whereas the V and J calls and clone size are those reported in that table. The sample table holds some 130,000 clones, of which about 86% were seen once. The ten largest make up roughly 3% of the sample.

Material: PBMCs. The origin of this receptor is a young man in good health and CMV-seronegative. The chain uses TRBV6-4 and TRBJ2-1; 9 nucleotides in the junction match TRBD2. This receptor carries the CDR3 CASSPSGEGNEQFF. The DNA sequence is as follows: TGTGCCAGCAGTCCTAGCGGGGAAGGGAATGAGCAGTTCTTC.